This T cell receptor (beta chain) was recorded in a study of blood T cells in healthy people across ages. On the study more broadly: Researchers report that template switching captured about one barcoded beta molecule per two T cells.

There are 13 residues in the CDR3. Germline V gene data show CDR1 as SQVTM and CDR2 as ANQGSEA. Healthy Russian Caucasian donors spanned ages roughly 6 to 100 years. There are many counts of this clonotype. A second PCR of about 7 to 12 cycles used a sample-barcoded 5' primer and a J-beta primer mix. CDR3-containing paired-end reads numbered at least 2.5 million in each sample. Using its own MiXCR run on the 5' RACE reads, TCRdb lists one record per CDR3 protein. Counted here are 1.5 million to 1.9 million distinct CDR3 sequences, roughly 43% occurring once; the ten biggest clones make up roughly 3.7%.

The sequence was obtained from a woman between 18 and 29 years old in good health. This chain uses TRBV29-1 with TRBJ2-1, with D maybe TRBD2 (7 bases). Sequencing was carried out using blood. CDR3 in amino acids: CSAKRGGTNEQFF. As DNA, the CDR3 is TGCAGTGCAAAGCGGGGCGGGACAAATGAGCAGTTCTTC.